The 30 T cell receptor beta chains listed next were all sequenced from one sample in a study of a mutant IDH1 vaccine in newly diagnosed glioma. This sample's time point: week 11, during vaccination. Every vaccine dose comprised 300 ug of mutant IDH1 20-mer peptide plus topical imiquimod. These receptors lack a known antigen. Some clones are missing from TCRdb's copy, which holds only in-frame ones; the method was immunoSEQ multiplex PCR. The repertoire consists of 110,000 or so clones, with almost 90% occurring once and the leading ten covering roughly 0.61%. The sequenced sample was PBMCs, obtained from a glioma patient whose treatment included an IDH1 peptide vaccine. These receptors were collected from a woman aged 45-65 years with glioma.

The rearrangement uses TRBV2 and TRBJ2-2; tentative D call: TRBD1 (5 bases). V lost 4 bases, J lost 1 base, and 7 bases lay in between. This CDR3 contains 14 residues. The germline V gene encodes CDR1 SNHLY and CDR2 FYNNEI. The CDR3 DNA is TGTGCCAGCAGTGTCAGGGAGAACACCGGGGAGCTGTTTTTT. Protein sequence: CASSVRENTGELFF.

The V and J genes are TRBV11-2 and TRBJ2-7, with a tentative D call TRBD1 (6 bases). V lost 5 bases to trimming and J lost 7 bases, with 12 bases between them. Per germline, CDR1 SGHAT and CDR2 FQNNGV. The CDR3 consists of 12 residues. The CDR3 DNA is TGTGCCAGCAGCGGCAGGGGTTTGGAGCAGTACTTC. It translates to CASSGRGLEQYF.

This clone was counted a single time. The chain has TRBV5-6 and TRBJ2-7; 16 bases match TRBD2. The CDR3 contains 19 residues. V was pared by 2 bases and J by 3 bases, with 11 bases of the junction left unmatched. Germline values: CDR1 SGHDT, CDR2 YYEEEE. The chain's CDR3 is CASSFNPGTSGRAIYEQYF. The CDR3 DNA sequence: TGTGCCAGCAGCTTCAACCCAGGGACTAGCGGGAGGGCAATCTACGAGCAGTACTTC.

This chain uses TRBV6-6 with TRBJ1-1; D not certain. This CDR3 region has 13 residues. Germline V CDR1 and CDR2: MNHNY, SVGAGI (reference sequence). Trimming stripped 7 bases from V and 1 base from J, with 10 bases between. In DNA form, the CDR3 reads TGTGCCAGCAAAAAGACAAGGAACACTGAAGCTTTCTTT. Translating gives CASKKTRNTEAFF.

Comments on this clone: Germline and junction disagree at one end, which may indicate a read error. The CDR3 coding sequence is TGTGCTAGCAGCTTAGCGCATGGCCACGAGCAGTACTTC. Translating gives CASSLAHGHEQYF. The rearrangement links TRBV7-7 to TRBJ2-7; weak D call: TRBD2 (5 bases). This CDR3 contains 13 residues. Germline CDR1 is SSHAT and CDR2 is FNYEAQ (reference sequence).

The chain joins TRBV19 to TRBJ2-6; maybe TRBD1 (5 bases). The CDR3 runs to 18 residues. CDR1 and CDR2 from the germline V gene are LNHDA and SQIVND (reference sequence). The V gene lost 6 bases and the J gene lost 0 bases, with 18 bases spanning the gap. Written as DNA, the CDR3 is TGTGCCAGTAGCACCTTCTTAGACAGTTACTCTGGGGCCAACGTCCTGACTTTC. It codes for CASSTFLDSYSGANVLTF.

CDR3 region: CASSSQASGNIYGYTF. CDR3 coding DNA: TGTGCCAGCAGCTCACAAGCCTCCGGTAACATCTATGGCTACACCTTC. The chain joins TRBV6-4 to TRBJ1-2; no definite D call. CDR1 is MRHNA, CDR2 SNTAGT, per germline. CDR3 length: 16 residues. V was shortened by 6 bases and J by 4 bases, with 21 bases between the two germline ends.

The chain links TRBV18 to TRBJ2-5, with D hard to call. The ends were cut back, 2 bases at V and 4 bases at J, with 11 bases in the middle. The germline V gene encodes CDR1 KGHSH and CDR2 LQKENI. The CDR3 extends over 14 amino acids. CDR3 protein: CASSPKELRETQYF. The DNA of the CDR3 is TGTGCCAGCTCACCAAAGGAGCTGCGAGAGACCCAGTACTTC.

The chain is built from TRBV19 and TRBJ2-7; TRBD2 matches 7 bases. The CDR3 has 15 residues. V lost 7 bases, J lost 0 bases, and 9 bases stayed unmatched. Germline values: CDR1 LNHDA, CDR2 SQIVND (reference sequence). The CDR3 bases are TGTGCCAGTATGGAGAGACTAGCAAGCTCCTACGAGCAGTACTTC. This encodes CASMERLASSYEQYF.

The chain joins TRBV6-5 to TRBJ2-7; TRBD1 matches at 9 bases. With V trimmed by 6 bases and J by 1 base, 4 bases remained unmatched. The CDR3 is 14 amino acids. Looked up from germline, CDR1 is MNHEY and CDR2 is SVGAGI. CDR3 DNA sequence: TGTGCCAGCAGCCCCGGACAGGGGTCCTACGAGCAGTACTTC. Translated, it gives CASSPGQGSYEQYF.

This chain uses TRBV5-1 with TRBJ2-5, with no clear D. V gave up 0 bases and J gave up 3 bases, with 9 bases separating them. Germline CDR1 is SGHRS and CDR2 is YFSETQ. This CDR3 region has 14 residues. CDR3 amino acids: CASSLDSGEETQYF. In DNA form, the CDR3 reads TGCGCCAGCAGCTTGGACAGTGGGGAAGAGACCCAGTACTTC.

On this clone: The junction departs from germline at one end; a sequencing error may be responsible. V is TRBV7-7 and J is TRBJ2-1; tentative D call: TRBD2 (6 bases). Looked up from germline, CDR1 is SSHAT and CDR2 is FNYEAQ (reference sequence). The CDR3 loop spans 15 amino acids. The CDR3 DNA is TGTGCTAGCAGCTTATACGGGAGCTCCTACAATGAGCAGTTCTTC. Its translation: CASSLYGSSYNEQFF.

The V gene is TRBV7-2, the J gene TRBJ2-7, with a weak D call TRBD1 (6 bases). Germline assignment: CDR1 SGHTA and CDR2 FQGNSA. The CDR3 totals 14 residues. Trimming shortened V by 5 bases and J by 2 bases, and 13 bases separated the two germline ends. Here the CDR3 reads CASSPGTTAYEQYF. Written as DNA, the CDR3 is TGTGCCAGCAGCCCAGGGACAACGGCCTACGAGCAGTACTTC.

The CDR3 sequence: CASKGTGFSGGNTDTQYF. CDR3 DNA sequence: TGTGCCAGTAAGGGGACAGGGTTTTCGGGGGGGAACACAGATACGCAGTATTTT. The genes are TRBV19 and TRBJ2-3; D is possibly TRBD1 (9 bases). Germline-derived CDR1 and CDR2 are LNHDA and SQIVND (reference sequence). V lost 7 bases and J 2 bases, leaving 25 bases between the germline ends. This CDR3 is 18 amino acids long.

DNA of the CDR3: TGTGCCACCTACACTGGAAACACCATATATTTT. The encoded protein is CATYTGNTIYF. V is TRBV10-3 and J is TRBJ1-3; no clear D gene. The CDR3 contains 11 residues. V shed 10 bases and J shed 2 bases, with 6 bases lying between them. The germline gives CDR1 ENHRY, CDR2 SYGVKD.

J is TRBJ1-1 and V is TRBV28; 7 positions match TRBD1. Germline CDR1 MDHEN, CDR2 SYDVKM. The junction had 5 bases not matched to a gene; V was cut back by 3 bases and J by 1 base. This CDR3 has 15 residues. The CDR3 DNA reads as TGTGCCAGCAGTTTCAGGGGGACTACGAACACTGAAGCTTTCTTT. This encodes CASSFRGTTNTEAFF.

This chain connects TRBV11-2 to TRBJ1-1; D remains ambiguous. Germline CDR1 is SGHAT and CDR2 is FQNNGV. Trimming stripped 5 bases from V and 0 bases from J, with 13 bases between. CDR3 length: 15 amino acids. CDR3 sequence (DNA): TGTGCCAGCAGCCGAGGGTCCGGGATGAACACTGAAGCTTTCTTT. This gives the protein CASSRGSGMNTEAFF.

The chain is built from TRBV11-2 and TRBJ2-4; 11 nucleotides align to TRBD2. Losses at the gene ends were 0 bases for V and 2 bases for J; bases not matched to a gene: 6. The germline V gene has CDR1 SGHAT and CDR2 FQNNGV. CDR3 size: 18 residues. The CDR3 reads CASSLELGTSGSKNIQYF. The CDR3 DNA sequence: TGTGCCAGCAGCTTAGAATTGGGGACTAGCGGTTCCAAAAACATTCAGTACTTC. Looking up the rest from reference TRBV11-2 and TRBJ2-4 gives the full variable domain: EAGVAQSPRYKIIEKRQSVAFWCNPISGHATLYWYQQILGQGPKLLIQFQNNGVVDDSQLPKDRFSAERLKGVDSTLKIQPAKLEDSAVYLCASSLELGTSGSKNIQYFGAGTRLSVL.

This sequence joins TRBV4-1 and TRBJ2-1; D call uncertain. V was clipped by 5 bases and J by 8 bases, with 16 bases between them. Germline V lookup: CDR1 MGHRA, CDR2 YSYEKL. The CDR3 is 14 residues long. Here the CDR3 reads CASSGIGRMYEQFF. CDR3 sequence (DNA): TGCGCCAGCAGCGGAATAGGTCGCATGTATGAGCAGTTCTTC.

This clone was observed a single time. The gene calls are TRBV9 and TRBJ2-3, with 12 bases lining up with TRBD2. Germline CDR1 reads SGDLS; CDR2 reads YYNGEE. The CDR3 extends over 15 amino acids. Trimming took 4 bases from V and 4 from J; bases not matched to a gene: 4. CDR3 sequence reads: CASSRTSGAPDTQYF. The DNA of the CDR3 is TGTGCCAGCAGCAGGACTAGCGGGGCCCCAGATACGCAGTATTTT.

This clone showed up just once. The genes are TRBV6-5 and TRBJ1-2; D is uncertain. CDR1 is MNHEY and CDR2 is SVGAGI in the germline V gene. CDR3 length: 14 amino acids. The germline V and J ends were trimmed by 1 base and 6 bases, with 12 bases remaining between them. The CDR3 loop reads CASSYWNSPNGYTF. DNA of the CDR3: TGTGCCAGCAGTTACTGGAACAGCCCCAATGGCTACACCTTC.

J is TRBJ1-6 and V is TRBV15, with 11 bases identical to TRBD1. The CDR3 loop spans 16 amino acids. The junction had 4 bases not matched to a gene; V was cut back by 2 bases and J by 7 bases. Germline V gene lookup returns CDR1 LNHNV and CDR2 YYDKDF (reference sequence). CDR3 protein: CATSRPDRGLNSPLHF. CDR3 nucleotide sequence: TGTGCCACCAGCAGACCGGACAGGGGGCTCAATTCACCCCTCCACTTT.

The genes are TRBV5-1 and TRBJ2-1, with 7 bases identical to TRBD2. Germline CDR1 SGHRS, CDR2 YFSETQ. This CDR3 has 16 residues. With 1 base clipped from V and 3 bases from J, the junction kept 7 bases outside the gene matches. The CDR3 reads CASSLFSGLNYNEQFF. CDR3 nucleotide sequence: TGCGCCAGCAGCTTGTTTTCGGGACTAAACTACAATGAGCAGTTCTTC.

The chain combines TRBV15 with TRBJ1-6; D remains ambiguous. There are 14 residues in the CDR3. V was shortened by 8 bases and J by 0 bases, with 8 bases between the two germline ends. Germline CDR1 is LNHNV and CDR2 is YYDKDF (reference sequence). The CDR3 spells CATSESSYNSPLHF. CDR3 DNA sequence: TGTGCCACCTCGGAGAGCTCCTATAATTCACCCCTCCACTTT.

The genes are TRBV10-3 and TRBJ2-5; tentative D call: TRBD2 (5 bases). CDR3 size: 15 residues. CDR1 and CDR2 from the germline V gene are ENHRY and SYGVKD. V lost 4 bases and J 2 bases, leaving 14 bases between the germline ends. CDR3 sequence: CAISGEGFGQETQYF. The CDR3 DNA reads as TGTGCCATCAGTGGAGAGGGATTCGGTCAAGAGACCCAGTACTTC.

J is TRBJ2-7 and V is TRBV6-5; 7 nucleotides line up with TRBD1. Germline V CDR1 and CDR2: MNHEY, SVGAGI. The CDR3 runs 11 residues. V lost 4 bases, J lost 10 bases, and 4 bases stayed unmatched. CDR3 sequence: CASSSDREQYF. The DNA of the CDR3 is TGTGCCAGCAGTTCCGACAGGGAACAGTACTTC.

This CDR3 is CASSLEADTEAFF. The CDR3 DNA sequence: TGTGCCAGCAGCTTAGAAGCGGACACTGAAGCTTTCTTT. The genes are TRBV11-2 and TRBJ1-1; no clear D gene. The germline V gene encodes CDR1 SGHAT and CDR2 FQNNGV. Trimming stripped 0 bases from V and 3 bases from J, with 5 bases between. The CDR3 is made up of 13 amino acids.

In DNA form, the CDR3 reads TGTGCCAGCAGTTTTCTCTACGAGCAGTACTTC. Translated: CASSFLYEQYF. V gene TRBV28 combines with J gene TRBJ2-7; no clear D. The CDR3 sequence is 11 residues long. Trimming pared 3 bases from V and 3 bases from J, leaving 3 bases between. Germline V gene lookup returns CDR1 MDHEN and CDR2 SYDVKM.

The chain has TRBV6-5 and TRBJ1-5; a possible D gene is TRBD1 (6 bases). The CDR3 covers 14 residues. V lost 6 bases, J lost 6 bases, and 15 bases lay in between. Germline loops: CDR1 MNHEY, CDR2 SVGAGI. The CDR3 DNA follows: TGTGCCAGCAGAGCGACAGGTTTGGGTCAGCCCCAGCATTTT. This gives the protein CASRATGLGQPQHF.

The chain has TRBV7-9 and TRBJ2-5, with TRBD2 matching 7 bases. V shed 5 bases, J shed 5 bases, and the junction held 11 bases outside the gene matches. This CDR3 has 15 residues. Germline V gene data show CDR1 as SEHNR and CDR2 as FQNEAQ (reference sequence). CDR3: CASSPSNGRLETQYF. In DNA form, the CDR3 reads TGTGCCAGCAGCCCATCTAACGGGAGGTTGGAGACCCAGTACTTC. Together with reference TRBV7-9 and TRBJ2-5, the CDR3 gives the full variable domain: DTGVSQNPRHKITKRGQNVTFRCDPISEHNRLYWYRQTLGQGPEFLTYFQNEAQLEKSRLLSDRFSAERPKGSFSTLEIQRTEQGDSAMYLCASSPSNGRLETQYFGPGTRLLVL.